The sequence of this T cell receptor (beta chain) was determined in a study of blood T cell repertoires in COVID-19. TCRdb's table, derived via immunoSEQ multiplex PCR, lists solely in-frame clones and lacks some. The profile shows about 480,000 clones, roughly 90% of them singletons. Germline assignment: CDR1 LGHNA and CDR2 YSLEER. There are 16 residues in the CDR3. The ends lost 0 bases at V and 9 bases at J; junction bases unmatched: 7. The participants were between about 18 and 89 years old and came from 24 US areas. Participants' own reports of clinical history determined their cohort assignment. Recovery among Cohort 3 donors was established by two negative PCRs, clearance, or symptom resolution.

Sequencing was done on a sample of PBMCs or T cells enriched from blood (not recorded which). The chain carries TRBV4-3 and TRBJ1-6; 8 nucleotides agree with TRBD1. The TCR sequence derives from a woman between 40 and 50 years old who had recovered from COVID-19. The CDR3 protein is CASSQDGQGYSSPLHF. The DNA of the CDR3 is TGCGCCAGCAGCCAAGATGGACAGGGCTACAGTTCACCCCTCCACTTT.